The 3 T cell receptor beta chains listed next were all sequenced from one sample in a study of cytotoxic CD8 clonotypes in ibrutinib-treated CLL. Only in-frame clones appear in the TCRdb table, and some are missing; sequencing was by immunoSEQ multiplex PCR. The repertoire holds roughly 200,000 clones, with around 75% as singletons. Here the sequenced sample was PBMCs, taken after 12 months of ibrutinib treatment. All receptors come from a human donor with chronic lymphocytic leukemia.

This chain connects TRBV9 to TRBJ2-3; 14 nucleotides align to TRBD2. CDR1 is SGDLS and CDR2 is YYNGEE in the germline V gene. This CDR3 comprises 16 residues. With V trimmed by 3 bases and J by 2 bases, 2 bases remained unmatched. The CDR3 sequence: CASSEGLAGATDTQYF. The CDR3 region has the DNA TGTGCCAGCAGCGAGGGACTAGCGGGGGCCACAGATACGCAGTATTTT.

V usage is TRBV11-3 and J usage is TRBJ1-3; 9 positions agree with TRBD1. The CDR3 runs 17 residues. With V trimmed by 4 bases and J by 0 bases, 7 bases remained unmatched. Germline CDR1 reads SGHNT; CDR2 reads YENEEA. The CDR3 spells CASSSGDREFSGNTIYF. The CDR3 nucleotides read TGTGCCAGCAGCTCGGGGGACAGGGAATTCTCTGGAAACACCATATATTTT.

CDR3 coding DNA: TGTGCCTGGAGTGACACAGGTAGACAGCCCCAGCATTTT. Translated, it gives CAWSDTGRQPQHF. The V call is TRBV30, the J call TRBJ1-5; tentatively, D is TRBD1 (5 bases). Between the trimmed V and J ends, which lost 1 base and 7 bases, there was a span of 11 bases. The CDR3 is made up of 13 amino acids. The germline V gene has CDR1 GTSNPN and CDR2 SVGIG (reference sequence).